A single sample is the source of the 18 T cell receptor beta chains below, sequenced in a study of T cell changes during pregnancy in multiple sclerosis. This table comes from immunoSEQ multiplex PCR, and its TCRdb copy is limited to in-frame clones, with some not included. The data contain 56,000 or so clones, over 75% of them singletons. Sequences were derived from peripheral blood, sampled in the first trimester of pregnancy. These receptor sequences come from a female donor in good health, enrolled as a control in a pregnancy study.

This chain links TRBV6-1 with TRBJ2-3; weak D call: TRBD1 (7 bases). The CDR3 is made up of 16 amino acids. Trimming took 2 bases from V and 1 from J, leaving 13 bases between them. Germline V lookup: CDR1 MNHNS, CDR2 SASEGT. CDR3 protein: CASSELGGTGTDTQYF. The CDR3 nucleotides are TGTGCCAGCAGTGAATTGGGCGGGACAGGCACAGATACGCAGTATTTT.

The DNA for the CDR3 is TGTGCCAGTAGTATGCGGGACGGAGGAAACTACGAGCAGTACTTC. It is translated as CASSMRDGGNYEQYF. The chain carries TRBV19 and TRBJ2-5; D perhaps matches TRBD2 (6 bases). The DNA matches TRBJ2-7 better at its end, which makes the J call doubtful. From germline, CDR1 is LNHDA and CDR2 SQIVND (reference sequence). The CDR3 is 15 residues long.

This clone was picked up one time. DNA of the CDR3: TGTGCCAGCGAGGACCGGGACAGCCCGACCTACGAGCAGTACTTC. Its translation is CASEDRDSPTYEQYF. The chain has TRBV6-1 and TRBJ2-7; 7 nucleotides line up with TRBD1. CDR3 length: 15 residues. Germline V gene lookup returns CDR1 MNHNS and CDR2 SASEGT. The ends lost 8 bases at V and 2 bases at J; junction bases unmatched: 12.

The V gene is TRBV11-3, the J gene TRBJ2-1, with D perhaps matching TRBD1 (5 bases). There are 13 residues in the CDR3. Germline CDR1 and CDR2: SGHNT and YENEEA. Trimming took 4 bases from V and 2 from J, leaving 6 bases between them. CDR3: CASSSGTYNEQFF. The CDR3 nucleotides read TGTGCCAGCAGCTCAGGGACCTACAATGAGCAGTTCTTC.

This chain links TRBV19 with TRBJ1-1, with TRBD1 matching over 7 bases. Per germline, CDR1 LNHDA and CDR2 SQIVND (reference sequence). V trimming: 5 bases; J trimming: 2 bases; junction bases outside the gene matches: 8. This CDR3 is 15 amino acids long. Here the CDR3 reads CASSARDRLNTEAFF. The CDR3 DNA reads TGTGCCAGTAGTGCCCGGGACAGACTTAACACTGAAGCTTTCTTT.

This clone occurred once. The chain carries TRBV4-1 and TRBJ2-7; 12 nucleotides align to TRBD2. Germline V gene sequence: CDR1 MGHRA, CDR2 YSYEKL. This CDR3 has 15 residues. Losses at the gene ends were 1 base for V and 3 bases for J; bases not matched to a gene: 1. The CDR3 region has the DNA TGCGCCAGCAGCCAAGGACTAGCGGGGGTCTACGAGCAGTACTTC. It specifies CASSQGLAGVYEQYF.

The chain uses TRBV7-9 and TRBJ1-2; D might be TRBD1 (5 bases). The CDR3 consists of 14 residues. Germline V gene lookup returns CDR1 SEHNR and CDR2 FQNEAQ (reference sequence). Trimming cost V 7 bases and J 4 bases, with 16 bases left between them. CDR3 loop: CASIGLGVAYGYTF. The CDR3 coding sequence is TGTGCCAGCATCGGACTAGGGGTTGCCTATGGCTACACCTTC.

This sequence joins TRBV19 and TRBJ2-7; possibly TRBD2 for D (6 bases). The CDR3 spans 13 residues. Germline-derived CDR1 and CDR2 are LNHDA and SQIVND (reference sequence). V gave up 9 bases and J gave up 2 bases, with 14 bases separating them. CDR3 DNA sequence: TGTGCCAGCTCTCTCGCTAGCGCCTACGAGCAGTACTTC. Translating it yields CASSLASAYEQYF.

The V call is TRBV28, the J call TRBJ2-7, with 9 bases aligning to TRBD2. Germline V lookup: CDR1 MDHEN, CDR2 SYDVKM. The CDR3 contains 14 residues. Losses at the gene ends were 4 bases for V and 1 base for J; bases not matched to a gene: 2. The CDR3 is CASSSLAGSYEQYF. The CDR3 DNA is TGTGCCAGCAGTTCCCTAGCGGGATCCTACGAGCAGTACTTC.

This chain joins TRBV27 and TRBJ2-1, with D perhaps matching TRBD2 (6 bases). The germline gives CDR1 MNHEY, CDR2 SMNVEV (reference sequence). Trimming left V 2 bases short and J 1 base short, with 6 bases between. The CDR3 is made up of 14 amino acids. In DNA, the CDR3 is TGTGCCAGCAGTTTACGGGGGTCCTACAATGAGCAGTTCTTC. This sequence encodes CASSLRGSYNEQFF.

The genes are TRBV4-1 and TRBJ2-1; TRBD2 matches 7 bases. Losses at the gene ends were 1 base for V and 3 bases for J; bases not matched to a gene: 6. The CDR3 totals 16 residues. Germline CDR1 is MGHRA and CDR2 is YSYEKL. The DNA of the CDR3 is TGCGCCAGCAGCCAAGGTGAGGGAGGGTACTACAATGAGCAGTTCTTC. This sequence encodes CASSQGEGGYYNEQFF.

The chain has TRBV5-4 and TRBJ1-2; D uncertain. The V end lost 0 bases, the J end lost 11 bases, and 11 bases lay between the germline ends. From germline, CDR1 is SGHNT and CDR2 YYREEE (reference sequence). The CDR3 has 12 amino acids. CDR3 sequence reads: CASSLEARGYTF. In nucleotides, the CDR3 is TGTGCCAGCAGCTTGGAGGCAAGAGGATACACCTTC.

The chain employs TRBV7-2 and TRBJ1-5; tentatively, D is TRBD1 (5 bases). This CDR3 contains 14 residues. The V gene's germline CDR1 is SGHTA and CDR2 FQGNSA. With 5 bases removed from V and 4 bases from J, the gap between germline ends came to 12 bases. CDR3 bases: TGTGCCAGCAGCCCCAGGGATTTTAATCAGCCCCAGCATTTT. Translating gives CASSPRDFNQPQHF.

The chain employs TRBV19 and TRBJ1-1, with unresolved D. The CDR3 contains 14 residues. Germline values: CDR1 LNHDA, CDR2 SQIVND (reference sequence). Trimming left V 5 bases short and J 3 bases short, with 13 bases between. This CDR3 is CASSFWRIDTEAFF. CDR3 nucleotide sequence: TGTGCCAGTAGTTTTTGGAGGATAGACACTGAAGCTTTCTTT.

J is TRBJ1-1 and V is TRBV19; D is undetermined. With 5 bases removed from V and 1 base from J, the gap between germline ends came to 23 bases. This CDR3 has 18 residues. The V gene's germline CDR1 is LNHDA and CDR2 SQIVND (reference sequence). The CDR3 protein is CASSHVGIKTGKNTEAFF. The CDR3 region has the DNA TGTGCCAGTAGTCACGTTGGGATTAAAACGGGAAAGAACACTGAAGCTTTCTTT.

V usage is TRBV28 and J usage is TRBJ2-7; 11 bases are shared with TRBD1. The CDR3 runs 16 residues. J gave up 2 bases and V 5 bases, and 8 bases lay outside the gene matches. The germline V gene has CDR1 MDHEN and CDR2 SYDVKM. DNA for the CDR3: TGTGCCAGCAGTGGCCCTTGGACAGGGGGCCCCTACGAGCAGTACTTC. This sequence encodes CASSGPWTGGPYEQYF.

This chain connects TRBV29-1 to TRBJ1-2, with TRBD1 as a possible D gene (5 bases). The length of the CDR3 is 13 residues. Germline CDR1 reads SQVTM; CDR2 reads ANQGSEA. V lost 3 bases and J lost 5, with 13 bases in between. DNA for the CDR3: TGCAGCGTTGACCGCAGTGGGGGGTATGGCTACACCTTC. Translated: CSVDRSGGYGYTF. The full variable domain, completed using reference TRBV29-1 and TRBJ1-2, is SAVISQKPSRDICQRGTSLTIQCQVDSQVTMMFWYRQQPGQSLTLIATANQGSEATYESGFVIDKFPISRPNLTFSTLTVSNMSPEDSSIYLCSVDRSGGYGYTFGSGTRLTVV.

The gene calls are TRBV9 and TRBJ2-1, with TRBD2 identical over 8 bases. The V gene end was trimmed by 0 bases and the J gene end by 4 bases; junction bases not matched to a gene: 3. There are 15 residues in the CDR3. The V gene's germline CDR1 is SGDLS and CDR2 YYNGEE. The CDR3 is CASSVASGGYNEQFF. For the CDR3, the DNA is TGTGCCAGCAGCGTAGCTTCGGGGGGGTACAATGAGCAGTTCTTC.